This TCR beta chain was recovered during a study of blood T cells in healthy people across ages. Study-wide points: Naive CD4+ cells and diversity were both higher in long-lived donors than in aged donors.

Alongside a J-beta primer mix, a sample-barcoded 5' primer served in a second PCR lasting about 7 to 11 cycles. A single record per CDR3 protein comes from TCRdb applying MiXCR to the 5' RACE reads. The sample has over 1,500,000 distinct CDR3 sequences, more than 35% seen once. To note about this clonotype: Its antigen is not identified.

This TCR derives from a human donor in good health. Sequenced input: blood.

CDR3 bases: TGTGCCAGCAGTCGGACAGGGGGAGGGCCCTACAATGAGCAGTTCTTC. It is translated as CASSRTGGGPYNEQFF. The chain has TRBV27 and TRBJ2-1, with 10 nucleotides matching TRBD1. The germline gives CDR1 MNHEY, CDR2 SMNVEV (reference sequence). Trimming removed 5 bases from V and 2 bases from J; junction bases left unmatched: 6. The CDR3 is 16 residues long.